The following is a T cell receptor (beta chain) sequence with its context. Its matching antigen is unknown. The CDR3 has 17 residues. CDR1 is SNHLY, CDR2 FYNNEI, per germline. With 4 bases removed from V and 0 bases from J, the gap between germline ends came to 16 bases. The data belong to a study of identical twins. Points from the study as a whole: Twins' excess sharing was less marked for out-of-frame beta sequences.

TCRdb reprocessed the 5' RACE reads via MiXCR and lists one record per CDR3 protein. The sample has approximately 1.8 million distinct CDR3 sequences; around 33% are singletons. The receptor's source is a newborn girl in good health. The rearrangement links TRBV2 to TRBJ1-3; D is unresolved. Material: cord blood. CDR3 bases: TGTGCCAGCAGTGCCCCAGGCCCTTTTTTCTCTGGAAACACCATATATTTT. Translated, it gives CASSAPGPFFSGNTIYF.